The T cell receptor (beta chain) described here comes from a study of identifying expanded T cells in peripheral blood. Study-wide results and limits: Differentially abundant clones: around 1.1 between replicates, 16.4 at approximately two weeks, over 18 at four.

Sequenced by immunoSEQ multiplex PCR; TCRdb stores in-frame clones only, minus some. There are 85,000 to 95,000 clones in the sample; around nine tenths occur only once, and 3.9% lies in the top ten. During the collection period, no donor immune events like infections were recorded. A word on this clone: No antigen is known for it.

Sequencing was performed on blood. The TCR comes from a person between 18 and 75 years old in good health.

As DNA, the CDR3 is TGTGCCAGCAGTGAAAGGGGGCTTAATGAAAAACTGTTTTTT. Its translation is CASSERGLNEKLFF. The rearrangement joins TRBV6-1 to TRBJ1-4; 7 nucleotides match TRBD1. The CDR3 length is 14 residues. Germline CDR1 and CDR2: MNHNS and SASEGT. The trim removed 2 bases at V and 4 bases at J, leaving 1 base unmatched.